These T cell receptor beta chains were read from a single sample in a study of Ad26.COV2.S vaccination and SARS-CoV-2 variants. Data came from immunoSEQ multiplex PCR; TCRdb stores just in-frame clones and leaves some out. Here the sample spans approximately 300,000 clones, 70% to 90% being singletons. Sequenced material: peripheral blood, taken in a trial of Ad26.COV2.S vaccine versus placebo. These receptors were collected from a person aged 18-65 years who received the Ad26.COV2.S COVID-19 vaccine or a placebo. The CDR3 runs from the conserved cysteine through the conserved F or W. Fields, in order: D gene, V gene, clone size, J gene, CDR3 protein, CDR3 DNA. A D gene is named only where the DNA matches it firmly. Part of the rows lack a size; the others show once, few, many or a class for expanded clones.

>NA|TRBV12-3/TRBV12-4|NA|TRBJ2-1
CASSQGREQFF
TGTGCCAGCAGCCAGGGACGTGAGCAGTTCTTC
>TRBD1|TRBV7-9|NA|TRBJ1-5
CASSSNRGLEPQHF
TGTGCCAGCAGTTCGAACAGGGGCCTGGAGCCCCAGCATTTT
>NA|TRBV19|NA|TRBJ2-7
CASRGRFSHEQYF
TGTGCCAGTAGGGGCAGATTCTCCCACGAGCAGTACTTC
>NA|TRBV6-6|NA|TRBJ1-1
CASSLLMNTEAFF
TGTGCCAGCAGTCTACTAATGAACACTGAAGCTTTCTTT
>NA|TRBV6-5|NA|TRBJ1-2
CASSYSTTNYGYTF
TGTGCCAGCAGTTACTCGACGACAAACTATGGCTACACCTTC
>NA|TRBV6-5|NA|TRBJ1-1
CASSYGTEAFF
TGTGCCAGCAGTTACGGCACTGAAGCTTTCTTT
>NA|TRBV29-1|NA|TRBJ1-5
CSVGRGTDQPQHF
TGCAGCGTTGGACGGGGGACTGATCAGCCCCAGCATTTT
>NA|TRBV14|NA|TRBJ2-5
CASSPLFGAQETQYF
TGTGCCAGCAGCCCCCTCTTTGGAGCCCAAGAGACCCAGTACTTC
>TRBD2|TRBV30|NA|TRBJ2-7
CAWNSAGGRRPYEQYF
TGTGCCTGGAATTCAGCGGGGGGCCGCCGACCCTACGAGCAGTACTTC
>TRBD2|TRBV27|NA|TRBJ2-5
CASSLNREAGKVETQYF
TGTGCCAGCAGTTTAAACCGGGAAGCGGGGAAAGTAGAGACCCAGTACTTC
>TRBD2|TRBV4-3|NA|TRBJ2-3
CASSQGSSGGVTSSTDTQYF
TGCGCCAGCAGCCAAGGGTCTAGCGGGGGGGTCACATCATCCACAGATACGCAGTATTTT
>NA|TRBV19|once|TRBJ2-1
CASSMGRANEQFF
TGTGCCAGTAGTATGGGCAGGGCCAATGAGCAGTTCTTC
>NA|TRBV4-2|once|TRBJ1-2
CASSQDGLRKANYGYTF
TGTGCCAGCAGCCAAGATGGTCTGCGGAAAGCTAACTATGGCTACACCTTC
>TRBD2|TRBV7-2|NA|TRBJ2-2
CASTPGGTNTGELFF
TGTGCCAGCACCCCCGGGGGGACGAACACCGGGGAGCTGTTTTTT
>NA|TRBV7-9|NA|TRBJ2-7
CASSLEPGVGYEQYF
TGTGCCAGCAGCTTAGAACCAGGGGTAGGATACGAGCAGTACTTC
>TRBD1|TRBV30|NA|TRBJ1-2
CAFGQGINYGYTF
TGTGCCTTTGGACAGGGGATTAACTATGGCTACACCTTC
>NA|TRBV12-5|NA|TRBJ1-6
CASGSGPGGSPLHF
TGTGCTAGTGGTTCCGGTCCCGGCGGTTCACCCCTCCACTTT